Listed below are T cell receptor beta chains from one sample, sequenced in a study of human T cells and chemical hapten exposure. TCRdb re-called the RACE reads with MiXCR, one entry per CDR3 protein. The sample carries 250,000 to 300,000 distinct CDR3 sequences, roughly 7.7% recorded once. Sequenced material: whole blood, taken in connection with sensitization to the hapten diphenylcyclopropenone (DPC). These receptors all stem from a man younger than 30 with alopecia areata. Some clones in this sample may be carry-over from other donors' samples. Both conserved end residues are part of each CDR3. D genes are given only for firm matches. Size is omitted from some rows. Given values are once, few, many or a class for expanded clones.

d_gene: -; j_gene: TRBJ2-1; v_gene: TRBV7-2; abundance: few; CDR3nt: TGTGCCAGCAGCTTAGCCGTGGTAAACAATGAGCAGTTCTTC; CDR3aa: CASSLAVVNNEQFF
d_gene: TRBD1; j_gene: TRBJ1-1; v_gene: TRBV4-1; abundance: few; CDR3nt: TGCGCCAGCAGCCGATCAGCCGGGACAGAAGAGAACACTGAAGCTTTCTTT; CDR3aa: CASSRSAGTEENTEAFF
d_gene: TRBD1; j_gene: TRBJ2-3; v_gene: TRBV28; abundance: few; CDR3nt: TGTGCCAGCAGTTCCCGTACAGGGGCCGATACGCAGTATTTT; CDR3aa: CASSSRTGADTQYF
d_gene: -; j_gene: TRBJ2-1; v_gene: TRBV4-2; abundance: -; CDR3nt: TGTGCCAGCAGCCAAGATCAGGGAAACAATGAGCAGTTCTTC; CDR3aa: CASSQDQGNNEQFF
d_gene: -; j_gene: TRBJ2-1; v_gene: TRBV7-8; abundance: -; CDR3nt: TGTGCCAGCAGCTTTGAGCGGTACAATGAGCAGTTCTTC; CDR3aa: CASSFERYNEQFF
d_gene: -; j_gene: TRBJ1-1; v_gene: TRBV5-4; abundance: few; CDR3nt: TGTGCCAGCAGCTTGGGGAAAGGGGAGAACACTGAAGCTTTCTTT; CDR3aa: CASSLGKGENTEAFF
d_gene: TRBD1; j_gene: TRBJ1-2; v_gene: TRBV4-1; abundance: few; CDR3nt: TGCGCCAGCAGCCCCCCAGGGGGGATTAGTGGCTACACCTTC; CDR3aa: CASSPPGGISGYTF
d_gene: -; j_gene: TRBJ2-4; v_gene: TRBV6-2/TRBV6-3; abundance: many; CDR3nt: TGTGCCAGCAACAGACAAGGAGCCAAAAACATTCAGTACTTC; CDR3aa: CASNRQGAKNIQYF
d_gene: -; j_gene: TRBJ2-4; v_gene: TRBV2; abundance: many; CDR3nt: TGTGCCAGCAGTGAAGCCTCGAGACAGTGGGACATTCAGTACTTC; CDR3aa: CASSEASRQWDIQYF
d_gene: TRBD2; j_gene: TRBJ2-1; v_gene: TRBV5-1; abundance: few; CDR3nt: TGCGCCAGCAGCACCTTGGCGGGGGGTTACAATGAGCAGTTCTTC; CDR3aa: CASSTLAGGYNEQFF
d_gene: -; j_gene: TRBJ1-4; v_gene: TRBV15; abundance: many; CDR3nt: TGTGCCACCAGCAGCCCGGGGAGGAGAAATGAAAAACTGTTTTTT; CDR3aa: CATSSPGRRNEKLFF
d_gene: TRBD2; j_gene: TRBJ2-7; v_gene: TRBV11-2; abundance: many; CDR3nt: TGTGCCAGCAGCCCGCCGGGGGGCGAGCAGTACTTC; CDR3aa: CASSPPGGEQYF
d_gene: -; j_gene: TRBJ1-5; v_gene: TRBV28; abundance: many; CDR3nt: TGTGCCAGCAGTTTACCGGTAGGAGGGTCTAGGAATCAGCCCCAGCATTTT; CDR3aa: CASSLPVGGSRNQPQHF
d_gene: -; j_gene: TRBJ2-2; v_gene: TRBV7-9; abundance: few; CDR3nt: TGTGCCAGCAGCTTAGCGCCATGGGGAATTGATCCCGGGGAGCTGTTTTTT; CDR3aa: CASSLAPWGIDPGELFF
d_gene: -; j_gene: TRBJ1-1; v_gene: TRBV29-1; abundance: few; CDR3nt: TGCAGCGTTGGGACTTACGCGGACAGCTTGAACACTGAAGCTTTCTTT; CDR3aa: CSVGTYADSLNTEAFF
d_gene: TRBD1; j_gene: TRBJ1-5; v_gene: TRBV6-2/TRBV6-3; abundance: few; CDR3nt: TGTGCCAGCAGTTACTCGACCAGGGGGCACCAGCCCCAGCATTTT; CDR3aa: CASSYSTRGHQPQHF
d_gene: TRBD2; j_gene: TRBJ2-5; v_gene: TRBV10-1; abundance: -; CDR3nt: TGCGCCAGCAGTGAGGGGCCTAGCGGGGGCCAAGAGACCCAGTACTTC; CDR3aa: CASSEGPSGGQETQYF